The 6 T cell receptor beta chains presented below share a single source sample, sequenced in a study of blood T cell dynamics during melanoma immunotherapy. Study findings and constraints: Immune-effector CD8+ cells best matched cell-free DNA CDR3 sequences and were most clonal.

These receptors have no known antigen. The assay was immunoSEQ multiplex PCR, and TCRdb's table has in-frame clones only and misses some. Of about 690 clones listed, 60% to 80% are singletons. Time point defined: pre-treatment baseline. Immune-effector memory T cells were defined as CD3+ CD4- CD8+ CD45RA- CD45RO-high CD27- CCR7-. This specimen was CD8+ T cells from blood, taken from a patient treated with checkpoint blockade. The receptors come from a human donor with melanoma.

The chain's CDR3 is CASSLLAGWDQPQHF. CDR3 nucleotides: TGTGCCAGCAGTTTATTGGCAGGATGGGATCAGCCCCAGCATTTT. This rearrangement joins TRBV27 to TRBJ1-5; no reliable D call. This CDR3 comprises 15 residues. Germline V gene data show CDR1 as MNHEY and CDR2 as SMNVEV (reference sequence). V dropped 1 base and J dropped 5 bases, with 12 bases sitting between them.

The chain links TRBV7-3 to TRBJ2-1; D might be TRBD2 (6 bases). CDR3 size: 14 residues. The germline CDR1 and CDR2 sequences are SGHTA and FQGTGA. Trimming cost V 5 bases and J 7 bases, with 15 bases left between them. The chain's CDR3 is CASSLGDSGNEQFF. Written as DNA, the CDR3 is TGTGCCAGCAGCCTGGGTGATAGCGGTAATGAGCAGTTCTTC.

A few counts support this clone. The rearrangement links TRBV9 to TRBJ1-1; D is undetermined. Germline loops: CDR1 SGDLS, CDR2 YYNGEE. The CDR3 is 12 residues long. V lost 3 bases and J 11 bases, leaving 14 bases between the germline ends. The CDR3 reads CASSATGPEAFF. The CDR3 DNA sequence: TGTGCCAGCAGCGCTACCGGGCCCGAGGCTTTCTTT.

This clone was counted once. The same CDR3 arises from other DNA sequences in this sample as well. This rearrangement joins TRBV18 to TRBJ1-1; no firm D call. This CDR3 has 13 amino acids. The germline gives CDR1 KGHSH, CDR2 LQKENI. V was clipped by 1 base and J by 4 bases, with 7 bases between them. Here the CDR3 reads CASSPQGGTEAFF. The DNA of the CDR3 is TGTGCCAGCTCACCACAGGGAGGCACTGAAGCTTTCTTT.

The gene calls are TRBV19 and TRBJ2-1, with TRBD2 identical over 12 bases. The V and J ends lost 5 bases and 0 bases, in that order; junction bases with no gene match: 8. The CDR3 has 18 residues. Germline V gives CDR1 LNHDA, CDR2 SQIVND (reference sequence). This CDR3 is CASSSGLAGLSSYNEQFF. In nucleotides, the CDR3 is TGTGCCAGTAGTTCAGGACTAGCGGGGCTAAGCTCCTACAATGAGCAGTTCTTC.

The rearrangement uses TRBV5-8 and TRBJ2-7, with D perhaps TRBD1 (6 bases). Germline V gene sequence: CDR1 SGHTS, CDR2 YDEGEE. Deletions cut 0 bases from V and 5 bases from J, with 18 bases between. This CDR3 region has 16 residues. CDR3: CASSLATGWWGNEQYF. As DNA, the CDR3 is TGTGCCAGCAGCTTGGCTACAGGGTGGTGGGGTAACGAGCAGTACTTC.